This TCR beta chain stems from a study of blood T cell repertoires in COVID-19 (TCRdb year 2020). General notes on the study: Collaborator samples came from the United States, Italy and Spain and covered acute and convalescent phases of COVID-19. Sample metadata almost always included a de-identified subject ID, COVID-19 status, age in years and sex. The repertoires were released in a freely available public database intended as a resource for research on the immune response to SARS-CoV-2. The samples were drawn from the first 160 participants of the ongoing ImmuneRACE study and from 1,254 subjects provided by 6 global collaborators. Deeply sampled blood TCRbeta repertoires from subjects exposed to, actively infected with, or recovered from COVID-19 were included in the dataset. Where HLA class I and class II types were available, the types were taken from metadata supplied by the sample provider, not from assay-based typing. The material from the prospective study consisted of cDNA or gDNA derived from T cells, B-cell-depleted T cells, or PBMCs.

CDR1 MGHRA and CDR2 YSYEKL were looked up in the germline V gene. The CDR3 holds 16 amino acids from the cysteine to the phenylalanine. Just CDR3 DNA is preserved here, 48 bases in frame from base 1. V loses 2 bases at its end and J loses 0 bases; junction bases beyond the gene matches: 4. As regards this clone: Its antigen target is currently unknown. No base quality information exists; no much larger clone differs at one position.

The full study reports these points: Clinical and demographic metadata were provided uncurated, with the amount varying by source and participant.

Collaborating institutions collected whole blood in K2EDTA tubes following their own protocols. Collaborator samples were shipped for TCRbeta analysis as frozen whole blood, isolated PBMCs, or DNA extracted from either sample type. TCRbeta CDR3 regions were amplified from genomic DNA using the immunoSEQ Assay, a bias-controlled multiplex PCR. As for how the authors treated the data: The number of nucleated cells in each sample was estimated by amplification of reference gene primers within the assay. To quantify the absolute abundance of each unique TCRbeta CDR3 rearrangement, sequence reads were collapsed and filtered. Productive Simpson clonality was computed per sample as the square root of Simpson's diversity index over productive rearrangements. The table was pulled from immuneACCESS by TCRdb, which kept in-frame rearrangements only. Such tables lose some clones; where checked, under half of the loss comes from unresolved V genes, and the rest has no known cause. Clone size and the V and J calls come from that table; the DNA yielded D and trimming. The table for this sample lists 250,000 to 300,000 clones; around 82% of them were counted only once. Of the sample, roughly 5.8% falls within the top ten clones.

Sequencing used peripheral blood. The receptor comes from a man aged 80 or over with acute or convalescent COVID-19. The chain is assembled from TRBV4-1 and TRBJ2-1, and 7 junction bases match TRBD2. The nucleotide sequence is given as TGCGCCAGCAGCCAAACGACTAGCAGCTCCTACAATGAGCAGTTCTTC. It translates as CASSQTTSSSYNEQFF.